This TCR beta chain was retrieved from a study of cytomegalovirus exposure and HLA in healthy donors. PCR involved 60 Vbeta and 13 Jbeta primers. Method: immunoSEQ multiplex PCR; TCRdb's copy keeps in-frame clones and lacks some. The sample carries approximately 98,000 clones, around two thirds recorded once. Trimming left V 5 bases short and J 2 bases short, with 13 bases between. Germline values: CDR1 MNHEY, CDR2 SMNVEV (reference sequence). This CDR3 has 15 amino acids. The sequence derives from a male donor in good health and CMV-seronegative. Sequenced: PBMCs. The chain is built from TRBV27 and TRBJ1-3; D is ambiguous. In DNA form, the CDR3 reads TGTGCCAGCAGTCCCCACCTTAGCACTGGAAACACCATATATTTT. Protein product: CASSPHLSTGNTIYF.